This T cell receptor beta chain was sequenced in a study of blood T cell repertoires in COVID-19. Overall study context: Both acute and convalescent COVID-19 samples were obtained from the United States, Italy and Spain. T cells, B-cell-depleted T cells, or PBMCs supplied cDNA or gDNA.

V was clipped by 5 bases and J by 5 bases; unmatched bases: 5. The CDR3 totals 14 residues. From germline, CDR1 is SNHLY and CDR2 FYNNEI. Study processing details: Nucleated cell number was recorded as an estimate derived from reference gene primer amplification. Sequencing was performed with immunoSEQ multiplex PCR; in TCRdb, only in-frame clones are kept and a portion is missing. The V and J calls and the clone size are those of that table, but D and trimming were determined from the DNA. The sample lists approximately 270,000 clones; approximately 80% were seen once. The source of this sequence is an elderly man with acute or convalescent COVID-19. The sequencing input was peripheral blood. This chain joins TRBV2 and TRBJ2-5, with TRBD2 matching 10 bases. CDR3 DNA: TGTGCCAGCAGTAGCGGGAGGGGTGTCGAGACCCAGTACTTC. Amino acids: CASSSGRGVETQYF.